This T cell receptor beta chain derives from a study of T cell responses to AZD1222 COVID-19 vaccine. General observations from the study: CD4 TCRs associated with vaccination spanned spike, dominating at 160-218 and 743-854. Donors were mostly white British, more females; clonal diversity possibly underestimated. Samples come after the peak T cell response, not at day 14. The reported proportion of spike-specific TCRs targeting unmutated variant regions was nearly half.

Clones were sequenced by immunoSEQ multiplex PCR, and TCRdb holds only the in-frame ones, with some missing. The data contain some 180,000 clones, over 80% of them singletons. Germline V CDR1 and CDR2: SEHNR, FQNEAQ (reference sequence). V lost 6 bases and J lost 0; bases outside the gene matches: 7. CDR3 size: 15 residues. Worth noting for this clone: No antigen is known for it.

The sample consisted of peripheral blood, taken 28 days after the second dose of the MenACWY control vaccine. The rearrangement joins TRBV7-9 to TRBJ1-1; 7 nucleotides align to TRBD1. This sequence was found in an adult who received the MenACWY meningococcal vaccine as a control. CDR3 nucleotides: TGTGCCAGCAGTAAAACCAGGGGGGTGAACACTGAAGCTTTCTTT. Translated: CASSKTRGVNTEAFF.